This T cell receptor (beta chain) was captured by sequencing in a study of blood T cell repertoires in COVID-19. CDR1 is KGHDR and CDR2 is SFDVKD in the germline V gene. V shed 4 bases and J shed 12 bases, with 15 bases lying between them. The length of the CDR3 is 13 residues. Authors' processing steps: From reference gene primer amplification, estimates of nucleated cell counts were derived. Sequencing was performed with immunoSEQ multiplex PCR; in TCRdb, only in-frame clones are kept and a portion is missing. V and J calls and clone size follow that table, whereas D and trimming were derived from the DNA. The sample yields around 260,000 clones, roughly 83% seen once.

This receptor was obtained from a man aged 60 to 75 who had recovered from COVID-19. Input material: peripheral blood. The chain employs TRBV24-1 and TRBJ2-1; the D gene is possibly TRBD1 (6 bases). The CDR3: CATSEGRDKGQFF. The CDR3 region has the DNA TGTGCCACCAGTGAAGGCCGGGACAAAGGGCAGTTCTTC.